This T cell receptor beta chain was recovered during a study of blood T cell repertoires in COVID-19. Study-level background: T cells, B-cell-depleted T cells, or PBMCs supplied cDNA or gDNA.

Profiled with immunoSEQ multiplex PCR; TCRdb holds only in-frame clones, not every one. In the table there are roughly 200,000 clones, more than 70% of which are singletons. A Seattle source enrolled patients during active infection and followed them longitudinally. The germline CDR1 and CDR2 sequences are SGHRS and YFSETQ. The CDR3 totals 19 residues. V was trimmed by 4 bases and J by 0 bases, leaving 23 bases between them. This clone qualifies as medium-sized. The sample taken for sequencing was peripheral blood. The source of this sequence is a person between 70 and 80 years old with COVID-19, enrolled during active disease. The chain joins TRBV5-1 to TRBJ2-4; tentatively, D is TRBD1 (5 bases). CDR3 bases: TGCGCCAGCAGCCACGAAGAATCTACAGGTTCCCTAGCCAAAAACATTCAGTACTTC. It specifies CASSHEESTGSLAKNIQYF.